Listed here are 18 T cell receptor beta chains from one sample, sequenced in a study of blood T cell repertoires in COVID-19. Profiled with immunoSEQ multiplex PCR; TCRdb holds only in-frame clones, not every one. Of about 230,000 clones listed, nearly 90% were seen once; the top ten hold 10% to 15%. Specimen: peripheral blood. The receptors derive from a young woman who had recovered from COVID-19.

The chain uses TRBV7-2 and TRBJ2-1; D may be TRBD1 (7 bases). The germline V gene encodes CDR1 SGHTA and CDR2 FQGNSA. The CDR3 is 16 residues long. Trimming cost V 3 bases and J 3 bases, with 15 bases left between them. The CDR3 coding sequence is TGTGCCAGCAGCTTGGAGGGGACAGAGATCTACAATGAGCAGTTCTTC. Translated: CASSLEGTEIYNEQFF.

In DNA form, the CDR3 reads TGTGCCAGTACTCGGACAGGGCGGATGAACACTGAAGCTTTCTTT. The encoded protein is CASTRTGRMNTEAFF. The chain combines TRBV19 with TRBJ1-1; 8 bases line up with TRBD1. After removal of 7 bases from V and 0 bases from J, the junction contained 7 bases not matched to a gene. Germline CDR1 reads LNHDA; CDR2 reads SQIVND (reference sequence). The CDR3 contains 15 residues.

V and J are TRBV6-5 and TRBJ2-1; tentatively, D is TRBD2 (5 bases). Germline V CDR1 and CDR2: MNHEY, SVGAGI. V dropped 5 bases and J dropped 3 bases, with 11 bases sitting between them. The CDR3 is 14 residues long. CDR3 DNA: TGTGCCAGCAGTAGACGGGAAAGCTACAATGAGCAGTTCTTC. This codes for CASSRRESYNEQFF.

The chain combines TRBV12-5 with TRBJ2-6; unclear D gene. Looked up from germline, CDR1 is LGHNT and CDR2 is FRNRAP. V lost 2 bases, J lost 1 base, and 12 bases lay in between. The CDR3 runs 17 residues. CDR3 residues: CASGLPRRLSGANVLTF. The DNA for the CDR3 is TGTGCTAGTGGTTTGCCCCGGAGACTTTCTGGGGCCAACGTCCTGACTTTC. The entire variable domain, with the rest obtained from reference TRBV12-5 and TRBJ2-6, is as follows: DARVTQTPRHKVTEMGQEVTMRCQPILGHNTVFWYRQTMMQGLELLAYFRNRAPLDDSGMPKDRFSAEMPDATLATLKIQPSEPRDSAVYFCASGLPRRLSGANVLTFGAGSRLTVL.

The V gene is TRBV7-2, the J gene TRBJ2-7; D might be TRBD1 (5 bases). Germline CDR1 reads SGHTA; CDR2 reads FQGNSA. The CDR3 consists of 15 residues. The germline V and J ends were trimmed by 5 bases and 0 bases, with 14 bases remaining between them. This CDR3 is CASSADRISSYEQYF. CDR3 DNA: TGTGCCAGCAGCGCCGACAGAATCTCCTCCTACGAGCAGTACTTC.

This clone has a handful of counts. This chain connects TRBV10-2 to TRBJ2-2, with 9 positions matching TRBD2. CDR1 WSHSY and CDR2 SAAADI come from the germline V gene. The CDR3 runs to 14 residues. Germline trimming cut 6 bases from V and 2 bases from J; bases unmatched to any gene: 1. The CDR3 DNA reads TGCGCCAGCAGGACTAGCGGAAACACCGGGGAGCTGTTTTTT. Its protein is CASRTSGNTGELFF.

The genes are TRBV7-9 and TRBJ2-7; D may be TRBD2 (6 bases). The V gene lost 2 bases and the J gene lost 4 bases, with 12 bases spanning the gap. Germline V gene sequence: CDR1 SEHNR, CDR2 FQNEAQ (reference sequence). The CDR3 has 14 amino acids. Here the CDR3 reads CASSLSGGLYEQYF. CDR3 bases: TGTGCCAGCAGCTTAAGTGGAGGGCTTTACGAGCAGTACTTC.

V is TRBV10-3 and J is TRBJ2-7; 11 bases are a match to TRBD2. This CDR3 is 17 amino acids long. Germline-derived CDR1 and CDR2 are ENHRY and SYGVKD. Trimming took 2 bases from V and 2 from J; bases not matched to a gene: 8. As DNA, the CDR3 is TGTGCCATCAGTGAGACCAAGGGGACTAGCGGCCCCTACGAGCAGTACTTC. The encoded protein is CAISETKGTSGPYEQYF.

The rearrangement joins TRBV9 to TRBJ1-1, with D uncertain. The CDR3 totals 13 residues. Looked up from germline, CDR1 is SGDLS and CDR2 is YYNGEE. Trimming removed 4 bases from V and 5 bases from J, with 12 bases in between. CDR3 protein: CASSLTTGTEAFF. Here the CDR3 DNA reads TGTGCCAGCAGCCTTACAACGGGGACTGAAGCTTTCTTT.

The V gene is TRBV5-1, the J gene TRBJ1-1, with D perhaps TRBD1 (5 bases). Per germline, CDR1 SGHRS and CDR2 YFSETQ. Trimming removed 3 bases from V and 3 bases from J, with 15 bases in between. This CDR3 is 15 amino acids long. CDR3 sequence reads: CASSSTPWGDTEAFF. CDR3 DNA sequence: TGCGCCAGCAGCTCCACCCCCTGGGGGGACACTGAAGCTTTCTTT.

The chain is built from TRBV12-3 or TRBV12-4 and TRBJ2-3; D is ambiguous. V was cut by 6 bases and J by 6 bases, with 10 bases left in between. CDR3 length equals 12 residues. The CDR3 DNA sequence: TGTGCCAGCAGCCTCCGTTTGGATACGCAGTATTTT. Translated, it gives CASSLRLDTQYF.

This clone was counted a single time. The chain uses TRBV7-9 and TRBJ2-1, with 15 bases identical to TRBD2. The V segment lost 1 base and the J segment 4 bases; nucleotides outside the gene matches: 2. The length of the CDR3 is 17 residues. The germline CDR1 and CDR2 sequences are SEHNR and FQNEAQ (reference sequence). The CDR3, as DNA: TGTGCCAGCAGCTTAGGGACTAGCGGGAGGGTATACAATGAGCAGTTCTTC. It codes for CASSLGTSGRVYNEQFF.

In nucleotides, the CDR3 is TGTGCCAGCAGCTTTGACAGGGTAGACTATGGCTACACCTTC. This gives the protein CASSFDRVDYGYTF. This sequence joins TRBV5-6 and TRBJ1-2; TRBD1 matches at 7 bases. With V trimmed by 2 bases and J by 3 bases, 4 bases remained unmatched. This CDR3 region has 14 residues. Germline V lookup: CDR1 SGHDT, CDR2 YYEEEE. Based on the CDR3 plus reference TRBV5-6 and TRBJ1-2, the full variable domain is DAGVTQSPTHLIKTRGQQVTLRCSPKSGHDTVSWYQQALGQGPQFIFQYYEEEERQRGNFPDRFSGHQFPNYSSELNVNALLLGDSALYLCASSFDRVDYGYTFGSGTRLTVV.

This chain links TRBV29-1 with TRBJ2-7; 9 bases agree with TRBD1. V lost 7 bases and J lost 0; bases outside the gene matches: 4. CDR1 is SQVTM, CDR2 ANQGSEA, per germline. The CDR3 extends over 13 amino acids. CDR3: CSGTGVDSYEQYF. The CDR3 nucleotides read TGCAGCGGGACAGGGGTTGACTCCTACGAGCAGTACTTC.

The rearrangement links TRBV14 to TRBJ1-2; no definite D call. CDR3 length equals 12 residues. Trimming removed 1 base at V and 5 bases at J, with 5 bases between. Germline CDR1 is SGHDN and CDR2 is FVKESK. For the CDR3, the DNA is TGTGCCAGCAGCCAAGGGGCGTATGGCTACACCTTC. It is translated as CASSQGAYGYTF.

As DNA, the CDR3 is TGTGCCAGCAGTTTAGGTCCCTCGGGGGAGCAGTACTTC. The encoded protein is CASSLGPSGEQYF. The rearrangement links TRBV6-2 or TRBV6-3 to TRBJ2-7, with a possible D match to TRBD2 (5 bases). V was cut by 4 bases and J by 7 bases, with 14 bases left in between. Per germline, CDR1 MNHEY and CDR2 SVGEGT. CDR3 length: 13 residues.

The CDR3 is CASSFGKQSARSGVNTEAFF. CDR3 sequence (DNA): TGTGCCAGCAGTTTCGGCAAGCAGTCGGCCCGATCGGGGGTGAACACTGAAGCTTTCTTT. The chain joins TRBV27 to TRBJ1-1, with a weak D call TRBD1 (5 bases). Germline values: CDR1 MNHEY, CDR2 SMNVEV (reference sequence). There are 20 residues in the CDR3. Deletions cut 3 bases from V and 0 bases from J, with 26 bases between.

A single count supports this clone. The genes are TRBV6-5 and TRBJ2-7; possibly TRBD1 for D (5 bases). Between the trimmed V and J ends, which lost 5 bases and 2 bases, there was a span of 10 bases. This CDR3 spans 13 amino acids. Per the germline V gene, CDR1 is MNHEY and CDR2 is SVGAGI. In DNA, the CDR3 is TGTGCCAGCAGTCGCTCAGGGACCTACGAGCAGTACTTC. It encodes CASSRSGTYEQYF.